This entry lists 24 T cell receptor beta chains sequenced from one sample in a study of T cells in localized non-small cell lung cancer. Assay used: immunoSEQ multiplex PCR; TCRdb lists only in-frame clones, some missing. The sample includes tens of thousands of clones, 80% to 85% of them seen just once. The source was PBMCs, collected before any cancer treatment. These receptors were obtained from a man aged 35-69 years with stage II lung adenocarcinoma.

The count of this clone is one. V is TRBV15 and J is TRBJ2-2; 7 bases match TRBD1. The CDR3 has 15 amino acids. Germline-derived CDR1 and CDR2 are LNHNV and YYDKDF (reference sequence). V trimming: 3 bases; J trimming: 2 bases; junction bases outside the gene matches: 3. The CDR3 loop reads CATSSRDSNTGELFF. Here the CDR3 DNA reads TGTGCCACCAGCAGTCGGGACAGTAACACCGGGGAGCTGTTTTTT.

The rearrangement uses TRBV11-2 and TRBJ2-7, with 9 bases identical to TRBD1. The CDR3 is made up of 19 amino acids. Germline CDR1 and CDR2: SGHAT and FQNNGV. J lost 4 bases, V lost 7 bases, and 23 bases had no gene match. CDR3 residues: CASTPLRGGRTGEEYEQYF. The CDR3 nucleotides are TGTGCCAGCACCCCACTCCGAGGGGGTAGGACAGGGGAGGAGTACGAGCAGTACTTC.

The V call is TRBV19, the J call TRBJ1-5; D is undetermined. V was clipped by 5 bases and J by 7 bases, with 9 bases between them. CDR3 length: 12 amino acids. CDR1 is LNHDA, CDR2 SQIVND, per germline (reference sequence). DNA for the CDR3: TGTGCCAGTAGTCGCTCCAGACAGCCCCAGCATTTT. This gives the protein CASSRSRQPQHF.

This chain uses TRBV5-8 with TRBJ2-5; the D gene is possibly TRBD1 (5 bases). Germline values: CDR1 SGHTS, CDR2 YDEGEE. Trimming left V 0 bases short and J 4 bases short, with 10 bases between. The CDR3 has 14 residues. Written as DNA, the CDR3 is TGTGCCAGCAGCTTGGTTAACAGGCGAGAGACCCAGTACTTC. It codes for CASSLVNRRETQYF. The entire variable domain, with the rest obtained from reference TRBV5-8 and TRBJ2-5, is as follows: EAGVTQSPTHLIKTRGQQATLRCSPISGHTSVYWYQQALGLGLQFLLWYDEGEERNRGNFPPRFSGRQFPNYSSELNVNALELEDSALYLCASSLVNRRETQYFGPGTRLLVL.

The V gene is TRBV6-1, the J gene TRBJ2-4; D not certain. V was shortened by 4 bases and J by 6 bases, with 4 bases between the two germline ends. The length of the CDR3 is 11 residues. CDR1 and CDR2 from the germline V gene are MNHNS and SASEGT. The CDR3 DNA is TGTGCCAGCAGTGTACTAAACATTCAGTACTTC. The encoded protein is CASSVLNIQYF.

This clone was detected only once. CDR3 protein: CASRTGALNTEAFF. CDR3 bases: TGTGCCAGCAGGACCGGGGCCTTGAACACTGAAGCTTTCTTT. The V call is TRBV28, the J call TRBJ1-1; D might be TRBD1 (5 bases). V was cut by 6 bases and J by 0 bases, with 11 bases left in between. From germline, CDR1 is MDHEN and CDR2 SYDVKM. The CDR3 runs 14 residues.

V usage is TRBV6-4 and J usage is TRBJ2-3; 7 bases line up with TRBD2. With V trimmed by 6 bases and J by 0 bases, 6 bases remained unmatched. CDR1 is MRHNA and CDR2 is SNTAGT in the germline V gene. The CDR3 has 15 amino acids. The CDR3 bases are TGTGCCAGCAGCAAAAGTAGCGGGAGCACAGATACGCAGTATTTT. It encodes CASSKSSGSTDTQYF.

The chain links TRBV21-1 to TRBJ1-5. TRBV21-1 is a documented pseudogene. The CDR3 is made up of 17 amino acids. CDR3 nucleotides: TGTGCCAGCAGCAAAGAAGGTCGGAGTATAAACAATCAGCCCCAGCATTTT. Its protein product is CASSKEGRSINNQPQHF.

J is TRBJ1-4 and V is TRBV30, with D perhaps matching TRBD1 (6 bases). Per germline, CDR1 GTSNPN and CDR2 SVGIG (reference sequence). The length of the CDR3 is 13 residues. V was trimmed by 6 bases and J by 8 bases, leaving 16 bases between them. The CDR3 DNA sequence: TGTGCCTGCACAGGGTTTGACGGGGAAAAACTGTTTTTT. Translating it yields CACTGFDGEKLFF.

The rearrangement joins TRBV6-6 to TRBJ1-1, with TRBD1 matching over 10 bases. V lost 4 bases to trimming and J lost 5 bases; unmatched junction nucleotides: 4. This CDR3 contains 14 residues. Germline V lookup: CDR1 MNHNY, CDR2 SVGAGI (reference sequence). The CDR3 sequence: CASSFGQGGTEAFF. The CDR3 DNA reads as TGTGCCAGCAGTTTTGGACAGGGGGGGACTGAAGCTTTCTTT.

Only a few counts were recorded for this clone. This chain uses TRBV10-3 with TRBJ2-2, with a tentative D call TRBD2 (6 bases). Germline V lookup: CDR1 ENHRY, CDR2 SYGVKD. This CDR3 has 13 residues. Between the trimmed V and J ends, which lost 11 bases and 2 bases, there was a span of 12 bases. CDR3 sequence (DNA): TGTGCCTCCCACGGGGGTAACACCGGGGAGCTGTTTTTT. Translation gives CASHGGNTGELFF.

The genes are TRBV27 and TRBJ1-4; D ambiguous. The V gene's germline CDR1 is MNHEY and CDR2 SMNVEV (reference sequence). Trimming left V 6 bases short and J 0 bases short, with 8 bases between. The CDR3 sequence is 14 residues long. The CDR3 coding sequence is TGTGCCAGCAGGACGGACGCAACTAATGAAAAACTGTTTTTT. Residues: CASRTDATNEKLFF.

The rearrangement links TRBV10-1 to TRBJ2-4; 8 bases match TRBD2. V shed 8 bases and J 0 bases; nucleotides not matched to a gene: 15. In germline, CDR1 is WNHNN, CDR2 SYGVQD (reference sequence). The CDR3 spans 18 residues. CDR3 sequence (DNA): TGCGCCAGCGTTGAGGGCGGGAGGCATCGTCTAGCCAAAAACATTCAGTACTTC. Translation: CASVEGGRHRLAKNIQYF.

The CDR3 bases are TGTGCCAGCAGCTTGGTTGGGACAGGTGCAACTAATGAAAAACTGTTTTTT. This translates into CASSLVGTGATNEKLFF. This chain joins TRBV5-5 and TRBJ1-4, with 8 nucleotides matching TRBD1. CDR1 is SGHKS, CDR2 YYEKEE, per germline (reference sequence). J was trimmed by 0 bases and V by 0 bases; bases with no gene match: 4. The length of the CDR3 is 17 residues.

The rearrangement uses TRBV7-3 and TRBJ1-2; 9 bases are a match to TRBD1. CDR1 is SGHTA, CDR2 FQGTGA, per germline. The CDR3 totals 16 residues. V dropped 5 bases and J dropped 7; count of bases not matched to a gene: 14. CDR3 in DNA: TGTGCCAGCAGCACGCGGACAGGGGAACGCATGACTGGCTACACCTTC. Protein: CASSTRTGERMTGYTF. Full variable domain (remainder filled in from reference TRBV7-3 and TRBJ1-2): GAGVSQTPSNKVTEKGKYVELRCDPISGHTALYWYRQSLGQGPEFLIYFQGTGAADDSGLPNDRFFAVRPEGSVSTLKIQRTERGDSAVYLCASSTRTGERMTGYTFGSGTRLTVV.

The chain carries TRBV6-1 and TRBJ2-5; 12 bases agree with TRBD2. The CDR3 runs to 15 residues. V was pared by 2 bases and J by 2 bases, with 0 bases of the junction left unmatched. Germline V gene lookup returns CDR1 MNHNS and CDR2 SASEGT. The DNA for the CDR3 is TGTGCCAGCAGTGAACTAGCGGGGGGGCAAGAGACCCAGTACTTC. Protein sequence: CASSELAGGQETQYF.

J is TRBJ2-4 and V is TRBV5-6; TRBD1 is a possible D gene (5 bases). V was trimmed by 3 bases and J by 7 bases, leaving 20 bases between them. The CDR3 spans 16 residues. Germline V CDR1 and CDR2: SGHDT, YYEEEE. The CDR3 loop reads CASSYTGASVRNIQYF. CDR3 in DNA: TGTGCCAGCAGCTACACAGGCGCCTCGGTTCGGAACATTCAGTACTTC.

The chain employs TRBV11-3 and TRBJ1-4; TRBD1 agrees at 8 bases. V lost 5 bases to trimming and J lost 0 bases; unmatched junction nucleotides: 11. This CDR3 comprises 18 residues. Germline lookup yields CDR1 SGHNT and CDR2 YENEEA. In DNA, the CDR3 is TGTGCCAGCAGCCTAGGGACAGGAGGTTATGCAACTAATGAAAAACTGTTTTTT. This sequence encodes CASSLGTGGYATNEKLFF.

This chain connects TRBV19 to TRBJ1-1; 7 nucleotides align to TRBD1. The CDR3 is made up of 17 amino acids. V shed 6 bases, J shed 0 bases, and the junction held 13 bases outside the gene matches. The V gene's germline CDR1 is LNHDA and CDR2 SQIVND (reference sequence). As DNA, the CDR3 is TGTGCCAGTAGCAGAGGACAGGTAACTTCATTGAACACTGAAGCTTTCTTT. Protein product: CASSRGQVTSLNTEAFF.

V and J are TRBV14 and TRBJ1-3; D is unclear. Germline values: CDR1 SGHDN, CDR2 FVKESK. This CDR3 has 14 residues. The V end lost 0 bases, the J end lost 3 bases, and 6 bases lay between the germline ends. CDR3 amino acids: CASSQEAFGNTIYF. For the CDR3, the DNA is TGTGCCAGCAGCCAAGAGGCTTTTGGAAACACCATATATTTT.

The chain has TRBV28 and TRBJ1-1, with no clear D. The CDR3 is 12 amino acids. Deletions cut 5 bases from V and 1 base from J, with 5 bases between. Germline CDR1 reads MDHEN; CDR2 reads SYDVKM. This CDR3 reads CASSVKNTEAFF. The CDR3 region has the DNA TGTGCCAGCAGTGTCAAGAACACTGAAGCTTTCTTT.

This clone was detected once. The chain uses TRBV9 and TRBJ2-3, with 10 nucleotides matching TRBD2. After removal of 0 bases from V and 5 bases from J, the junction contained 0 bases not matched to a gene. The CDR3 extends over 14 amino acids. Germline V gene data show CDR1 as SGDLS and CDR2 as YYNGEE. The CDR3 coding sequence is TGTGCCAGCAGCGTAGGGACTAGCGGAGATACGCAGTATTTT. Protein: CASSVGTSGDTQYF.

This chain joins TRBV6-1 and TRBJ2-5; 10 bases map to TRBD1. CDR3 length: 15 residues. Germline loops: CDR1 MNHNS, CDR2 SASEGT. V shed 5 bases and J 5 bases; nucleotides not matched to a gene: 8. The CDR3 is CASSTDRGRVETQYF. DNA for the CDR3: TGTGCCAGCAGTACTGACAGGGGGCGCGTGGAGACCCAGTACTTC.

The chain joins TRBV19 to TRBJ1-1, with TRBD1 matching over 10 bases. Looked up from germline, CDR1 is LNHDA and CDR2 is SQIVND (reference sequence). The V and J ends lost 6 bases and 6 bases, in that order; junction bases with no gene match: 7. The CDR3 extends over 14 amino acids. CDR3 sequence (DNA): TGTGCCAGTAGACCGACAGGGGGCTGGTCTGAAGCTTTCTTT. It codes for CASRPTGGWSEAFF.